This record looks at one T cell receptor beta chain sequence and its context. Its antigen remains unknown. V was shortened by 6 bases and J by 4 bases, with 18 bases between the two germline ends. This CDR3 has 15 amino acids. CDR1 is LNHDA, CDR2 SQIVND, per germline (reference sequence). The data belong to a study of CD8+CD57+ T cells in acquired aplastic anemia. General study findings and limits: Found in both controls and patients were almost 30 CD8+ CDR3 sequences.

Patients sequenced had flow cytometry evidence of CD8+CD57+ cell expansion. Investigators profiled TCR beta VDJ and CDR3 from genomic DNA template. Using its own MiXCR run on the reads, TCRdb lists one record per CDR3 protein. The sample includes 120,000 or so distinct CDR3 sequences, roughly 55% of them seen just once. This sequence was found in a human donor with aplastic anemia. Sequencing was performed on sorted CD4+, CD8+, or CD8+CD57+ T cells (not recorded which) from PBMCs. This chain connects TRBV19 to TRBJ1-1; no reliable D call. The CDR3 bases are TGTGCCAGTAGCCCTAGGGTAATCAGGAGCACTGAAGCTTTCTTT. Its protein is CASSPRVIRSTEAFF.